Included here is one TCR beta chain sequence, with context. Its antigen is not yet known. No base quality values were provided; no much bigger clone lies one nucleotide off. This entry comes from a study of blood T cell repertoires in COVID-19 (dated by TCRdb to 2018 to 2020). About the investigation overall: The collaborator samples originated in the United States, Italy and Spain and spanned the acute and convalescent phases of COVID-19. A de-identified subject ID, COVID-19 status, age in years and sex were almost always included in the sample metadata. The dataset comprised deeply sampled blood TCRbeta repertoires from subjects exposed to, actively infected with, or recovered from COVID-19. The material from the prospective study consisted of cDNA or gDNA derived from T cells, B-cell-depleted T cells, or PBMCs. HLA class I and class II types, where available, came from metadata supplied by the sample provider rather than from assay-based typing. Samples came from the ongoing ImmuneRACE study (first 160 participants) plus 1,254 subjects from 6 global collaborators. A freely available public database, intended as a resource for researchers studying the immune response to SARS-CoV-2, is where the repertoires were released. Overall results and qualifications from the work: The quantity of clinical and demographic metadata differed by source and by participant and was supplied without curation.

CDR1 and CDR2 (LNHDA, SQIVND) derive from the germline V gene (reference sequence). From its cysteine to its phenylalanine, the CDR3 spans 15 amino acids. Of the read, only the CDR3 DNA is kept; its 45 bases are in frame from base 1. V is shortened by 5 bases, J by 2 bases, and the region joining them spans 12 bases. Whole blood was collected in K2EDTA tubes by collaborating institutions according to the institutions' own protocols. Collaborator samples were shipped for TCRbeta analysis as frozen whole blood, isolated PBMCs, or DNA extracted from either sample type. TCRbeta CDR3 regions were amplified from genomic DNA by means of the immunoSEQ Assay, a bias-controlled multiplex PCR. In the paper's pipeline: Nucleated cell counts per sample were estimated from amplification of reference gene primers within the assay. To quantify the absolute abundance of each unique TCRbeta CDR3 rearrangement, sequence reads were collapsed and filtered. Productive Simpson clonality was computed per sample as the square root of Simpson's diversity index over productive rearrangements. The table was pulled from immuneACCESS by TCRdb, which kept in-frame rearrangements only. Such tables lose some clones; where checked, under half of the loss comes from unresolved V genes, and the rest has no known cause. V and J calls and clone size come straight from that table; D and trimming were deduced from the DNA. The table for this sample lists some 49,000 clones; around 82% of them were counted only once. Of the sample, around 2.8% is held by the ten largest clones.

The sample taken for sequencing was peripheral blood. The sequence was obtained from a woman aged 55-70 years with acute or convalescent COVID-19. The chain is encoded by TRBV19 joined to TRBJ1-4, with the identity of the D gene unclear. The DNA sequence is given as TGTGCCAGTAGTCCCCCGGGGTCGACTAATGAAAAACTGTTTTTT. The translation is CASSPPGSTNEKLFF.